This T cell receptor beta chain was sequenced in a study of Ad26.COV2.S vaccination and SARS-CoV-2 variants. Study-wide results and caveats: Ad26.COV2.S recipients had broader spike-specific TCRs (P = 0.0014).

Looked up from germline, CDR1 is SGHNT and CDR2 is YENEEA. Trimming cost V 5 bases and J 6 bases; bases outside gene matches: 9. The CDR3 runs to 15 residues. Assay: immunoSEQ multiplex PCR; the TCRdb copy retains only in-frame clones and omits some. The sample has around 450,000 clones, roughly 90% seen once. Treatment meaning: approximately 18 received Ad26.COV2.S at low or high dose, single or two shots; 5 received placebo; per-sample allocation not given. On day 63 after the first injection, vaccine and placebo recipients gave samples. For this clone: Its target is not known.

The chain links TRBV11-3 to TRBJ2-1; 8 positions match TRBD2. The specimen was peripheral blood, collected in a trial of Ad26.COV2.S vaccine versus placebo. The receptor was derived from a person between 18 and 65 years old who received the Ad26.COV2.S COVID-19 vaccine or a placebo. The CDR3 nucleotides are TGTGCCAGCAGCCCCCCGGGGGGGCCTCGCAATGAGCAGTTCTTC. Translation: CASSPPGGPRNEQFF.